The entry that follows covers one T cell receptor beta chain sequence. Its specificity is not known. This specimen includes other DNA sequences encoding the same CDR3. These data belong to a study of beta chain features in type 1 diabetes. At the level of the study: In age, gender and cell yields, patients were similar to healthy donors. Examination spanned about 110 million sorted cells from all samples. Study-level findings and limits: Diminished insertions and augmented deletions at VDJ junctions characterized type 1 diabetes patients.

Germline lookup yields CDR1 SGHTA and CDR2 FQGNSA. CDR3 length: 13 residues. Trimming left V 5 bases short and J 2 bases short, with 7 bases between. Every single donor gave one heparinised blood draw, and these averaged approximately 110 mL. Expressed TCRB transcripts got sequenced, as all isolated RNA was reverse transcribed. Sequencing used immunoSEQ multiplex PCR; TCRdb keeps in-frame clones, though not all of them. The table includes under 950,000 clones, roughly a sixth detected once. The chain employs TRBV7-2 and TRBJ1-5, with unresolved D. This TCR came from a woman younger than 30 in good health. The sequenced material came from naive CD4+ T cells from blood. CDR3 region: CASSQQGNQPQHF. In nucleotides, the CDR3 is TGTGCCAGCAGCCAACAAGGCAATCAGCCCCAGCATTTT.